These 8 T cell receptor beta chains share one sample of origin, sequenced in a study of shared clonotypes between healthy human individuals (dated by TCRdb to 2020 to 2022). The library was built by means of the immunoSEQ multiplex PCR assay. TCRdb's version of the immuneACCESS table is confined to in-frame rearrangements and falls short of the full clone set. An unresolved V gene accounts for under half of the shortfall where checked; the remainder is of unknown origin. The table for this sample lists about 530,000 clones; 60% to 80% of them were counted only once. Approximately 13% of the sample comes from the top ten. Sequenced: PBMCs. The receptors derive from a woman in her thirties or forties in good health. Some clones in this sample may be carry-over from other donors' samples.

The V call is TRBV4-1, the J call TRBJ2-3; TRBD2 matches 9 bases. Looked up from germline, CDR1 is MGHRA and CDR2 is YSYEKL. The CDR3 loop spans 15 amino acids. V lost 1 base and J lost 4; bases outside the gene matches: 3. The DNA for the CDR3 is TGCGCCAGCAGCCAAGTTTTAGCGGGGGCAGATACGCAGTATTTT. This translates into CASSQVLAGADTQYF.

There are a few counts of this clone. This sequence joins TRBV19 and TRBJ2-4; TRBD2 agrees at 7 bases. The V gene end was trimmed by 2 bases and the J gene end by 7 bases; junction bases not matched to a gene: 5. Germline CDR1 LNHDA, CDR2 SQIVND (reference sequence). The CDR3 loop spans 14 amino acids. The CDR3: CASSIRREKNIQYF. The CDR3 DNA follows: TGTGCCAGTAGTATAAGGCGGGAGAAGAACATTCAGTACTTC. The variable domain in full, with the rest retrieved from reference TRBV19 and TRBJ2-4, is DGGITQSPKYLFRKEGQNVTLSCEQNLNHDAMYWYRQDPGQGLRLIYYSQIVNDFQKGDIAEGYSVSREKKESFPLTVTSAQKNPTAFYLCASSIRREKNIQYFGAGTRLSVL.

In nucleotides, the CDR3 is TGTGCCAGCAGCGCCCGGGGCACGCAGTATTTT. Its protein product is CASSARGTQYF. The V and J genes are TRBV28 and TRBJ2-3, with D tentatively TRBD1 or TRBD2 (5 bases each). Germline assignment: CDR1 MDHEN and CDR2 SYDVKM. This CDR3 is built from 11 residues. Trimming took 6 bases from V and 9 from J, leaving 10 bases between them.

The rearrangement links TRBV21-1 to TRBJ2-3; the listed D gene, TRBD1, was not tested against the DNA. TRBV21-1 is labeled a pseudogene. The CDR3 extends over 14 amino acids. The CDR3 DNA sequence: TGTGCCAGGTGTGGGCCAGTAAGCACAGATACGCAGTATTTT. It codes for CARCGPVSTDTQYF.

This clone was found a few times. V usage is TRBV28 and J usage is TRBJ2-7, with 9 positions matching TRBD2. CDR1 is MDHEN, CDR2 SYDVKM, per germline. V shed 5 bases, J shed 4 bases, and the junction held 3 bases outside the gene matches. This CDR3 has 13 residues. Here the CDR3 DNA reads TGTGCCAGCAGTCGGCTAGCGGGGTACGAGCAGTACTTC. It codes for CASSRLAGYEQYF. The full variable domain, completed using reference TRBV28 and TRBJ2-7, is DVKVTQSSRYLVKRTGEKVFLECVQDMDHENMFWYRQDPGLGLRLIYFSYDVKMKEKGDIPEGYSVSREKKERFSLILESASTNQTSMYLCASSRLAGYEQYFGPGTRLTVT.

The J gene is TRBJ2-5, the V gene TRBV7-9; weak D call: TRBD2 (6 bases). Germline V lookup: CDR1 SEHNR, CDR2 FQNEAQ (reference sequence). The CDR3 consists of 14 residues. Trimming removed 5 bases at V and 5 bases at J, with 15 bases between. The CDR3, as DNA: TGTGCCAGCAGCAAAGGGCTAGCGTCTGAGACCCAGTACTTC. Translating gives CASSKGLASETQYF.

The chain links TRBV9 to TRBJ1-3; 9 bases map to TRBD1. With 3 bases clipped from V and 3 bases from J, the junction kept 10 bases outside the gene matches. CDR3 length equals 17 residues. Germline values: CDR1 SGDLS, CDR2 YYNGEE. The CDR3 coding sequence is TGTGCCAGCAGCGCGGGACAGGGAATCTCGCATGGAAACACCATATATTTT. It encodes CASSAGQGISHGNTIYF.

The chain has TRBV7-6 and TRBJ2-1; D is possibly TRBD1 or TRBD2 (6 bases each). The CDR3 covers 16 residues. The V and J ends lost 5 bases and 1 base respectively, with 15 bases between them. Germline V gene data show CDR1 as SGHVS and CDR2 as FNYEAQ. The CDR3 region is CASSTLGGKSYNEQFF. The CDR3 nucleotides read TGTGCCAGCAGCACGCTGGGGGGCAAATCCTACAATGAGCAGTTCTTC.